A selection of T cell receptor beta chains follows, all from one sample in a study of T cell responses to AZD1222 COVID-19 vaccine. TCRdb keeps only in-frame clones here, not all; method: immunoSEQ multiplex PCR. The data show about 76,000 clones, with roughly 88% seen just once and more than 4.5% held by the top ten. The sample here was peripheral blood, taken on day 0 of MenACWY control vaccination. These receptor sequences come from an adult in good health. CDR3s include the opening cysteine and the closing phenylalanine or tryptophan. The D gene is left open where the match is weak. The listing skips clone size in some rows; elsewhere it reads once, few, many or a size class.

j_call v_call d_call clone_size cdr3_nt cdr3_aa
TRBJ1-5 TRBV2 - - TGTGCCAGCAGTGGTGGTGGAAGCAATCAGCCCCAGCATTTT CASSGGGSNQPQHF
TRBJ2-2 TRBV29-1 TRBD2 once TGCAGCGTTGAGAGTCTAGCGGGATACGGCGGGGAGCTGTTTTTT CSVESLAGYGGELFF
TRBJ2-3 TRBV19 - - TGTGCCACTCAGGGGGCGGGGGGCACAGATACGCAGTATTTT CATQGAGGTDTQYF
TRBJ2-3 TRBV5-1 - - TGCGCCAGCAGCTTCCAGCAATTATTCACAGATACGCAGTATTTT CASSFQQLFTDTQYF
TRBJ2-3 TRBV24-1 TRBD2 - TGTGCCACCAGTGACGCTGGGACTAGCGGGACCCTAGATACGCAGTATTTT CATSDAGTSGTLDTQYF
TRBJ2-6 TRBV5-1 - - TGCGCCAGCAGCTTGGGGGGCGTTAGTTTCCGTGGGCGTACTGGGGCCAACGTCCTGACTTTC CASSLGGVSFRGRTGANVLTF
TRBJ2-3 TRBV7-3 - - TGTGCCAGCAGCTTAAGTAGGACTACTGATACGCAGTATTTT CASSLSRTTDTQYF
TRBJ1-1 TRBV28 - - TGTGCCAGCAGCCAGGATGGGAGCACTGAAGCTTTCTTT CASSQDGSTEAFF
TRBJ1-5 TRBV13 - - TGTGCCAGCAGCTTAGGGGGGGGCTTACGCAATCAGCCCCAGCATTTT CASSLGGGLRNQPQHF
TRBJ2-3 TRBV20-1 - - TGCAGTGAGGTCACAGATACGCAGTATTTT CSEVTDTQYF
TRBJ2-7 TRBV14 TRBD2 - TGTGCCAGCAGGACTAGCGGGTCCTACGAGCAGTACTTC CASRTSGSYEQYF
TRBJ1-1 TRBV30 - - TGTGCCTGGAGTGTAGACACTGAAGCTTTCTTT CAWSVDTEAFF
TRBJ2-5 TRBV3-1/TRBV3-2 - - TGTGCCAGCAGCCGACAGTCCCAAGAGACCCAGTACTTC CASSRQSQETQYF
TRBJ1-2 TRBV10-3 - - TGTGCCTGTGGGGAGATTGACTATGGCTACACCTTC CACGEIDYGYTF
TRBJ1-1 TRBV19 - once TGTGCCAGTAGTATCCGGGCCTCAAGAATTAACACTGAAGCTTTCTTT CASSIRASRINTEAFF
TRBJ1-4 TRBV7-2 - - TGTGCCAGCAGCTTAGGGGGACGGGGGGGAAATGAAAAACTGTTTTTT CASSLGGRGGNEKLFF
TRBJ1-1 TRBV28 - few TGTGCCAGCAGTTTAGCCACAACGAACACTGAAGCTTTCTTT CASSLATTNTEAFF
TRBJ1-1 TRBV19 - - TGTGCCAGTATCCGCCCGGGGTGGACTGAAGCTTTCTTT CASIRPGWTEAFF
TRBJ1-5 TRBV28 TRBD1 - TGTGCCAGCAGTTTGGGACAGGGGCTCTATAGCAATCAGCCCCAGCATTTT CASSLGQGLYSNQPQHF
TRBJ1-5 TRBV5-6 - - TGTGCCAGCAGCTTGGACAGTAGCAATCAGCCCCAGCATTTT CASSLDSSNQPQHF
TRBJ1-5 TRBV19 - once TGTGCCAGTAGTACTTGGACAGTTAGCAATCAGCCCCAGCATTTT CASSTWTVSNQPQHF
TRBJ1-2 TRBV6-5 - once TGTGCCAGCAGCTACAATCGGGGACCCTCCTATGGCTACACCTTC CASSYNRGPSYGYTF
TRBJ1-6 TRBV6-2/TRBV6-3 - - TGTGCCAGCAGTAAGCGGGGTGGAGGGGACTCACCCCTCCACTTT CASSKRGGGDSPLHF
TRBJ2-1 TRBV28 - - TGTGCCAGCAGGTTGGGGTACAATGAGCAGTTCTTC CASRLGYNEQFF
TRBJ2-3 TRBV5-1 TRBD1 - TGCGCCAGCAGACCGGACAGGGGGCCAAGCACAGATACGCAGTATTTT CASRPDRGPSTDTQYF
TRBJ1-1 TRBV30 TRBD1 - TGTGCCTGGAGTGTACCCTTAGGGACAGCGAACACTGAAGCTTTCTTT CAWSVPLGTANTEAFF
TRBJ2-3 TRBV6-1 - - TGTGCCAGCAGTGAACCCGCGTCTAGCACAGATACGCAGTATTTT CASSEPASSTDTQYF
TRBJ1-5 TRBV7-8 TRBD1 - TGTGCCAGCAGCTTACTCCCCGGGACAGGGGGCCGTCAGCCCCAGCATTTT CASSLLPGTGGRQPQHF
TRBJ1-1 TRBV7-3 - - TGTGCCAGCAGCGACACTGAATCGGGACAAGGCACTGAAGCTTTCTTT CASSDTESGQGTEAFF
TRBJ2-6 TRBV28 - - TGTGCCAGCAGTTACCCGACAACTTCCCACTCTGGGGCCAACGTCCTGACTTTC CASSYPTTSHSGANVLTF
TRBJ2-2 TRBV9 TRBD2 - TGTGCCAGCAGCCCCCGGGACTACCCCGGGGAGCTGTTTTTT CASSPRDYPGELFF
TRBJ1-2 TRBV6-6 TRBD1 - TGTGCCAGCAGTCTCCAGACGACCGGGACAGGCTCTAACTATGGCTACACCTTC CASSLQTTGTGSNYGYTF
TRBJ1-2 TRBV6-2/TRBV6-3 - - TGTGCCAGCAGTTACTCGGGCTGGGATCGCTATGGCTACACCTTC CASSYSGWDRYGYTF
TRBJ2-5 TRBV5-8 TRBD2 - TGTGCCAGCAGCTGGCAGCGGGGGCAAGAGACCCAGTACTTC CASSWQRGQETQYF
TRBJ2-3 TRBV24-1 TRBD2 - TGTGCCACCAGTGATTTGTCTAGCGGGAACACAGATACGCAGTATTTT CATSDLSSGNTDTQYF
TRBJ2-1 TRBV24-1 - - TGTGCCACCAGTGATTACAGCTCCTACAATGAGCAGTTCTTC CATSDYSSYNEQFF
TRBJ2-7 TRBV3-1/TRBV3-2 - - TGTGCCAGCAGCCAAGAATTGGGCTACCTGCCGTACTTC CASSQELGYLPYF
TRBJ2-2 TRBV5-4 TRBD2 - TGTGCCAGCAGCTTGGGCGGGAGGAACACCGGGGAGCTGTTTTTT CASSLGGRNTGELFF
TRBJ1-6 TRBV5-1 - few TGCGCCAGCAGCTTCGGGTCTGGGTCACCCCTCCACTTT CASSFGSGSPLHF
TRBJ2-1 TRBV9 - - TGTGCCAGCAGCGCCCAGCCTGGATACAATGAGCAGTTCTTC CASSAQPGYNEQFF
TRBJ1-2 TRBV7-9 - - TGTGCCAGCAGCTTACAGGGCTTTGGCTACACCTTC CASSLQGFGYTF
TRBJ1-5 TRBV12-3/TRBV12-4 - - TGTGCCAGCAGTTTTTTCGGTCAGCCCCAGCATTTT CASSFFGQPQHF